The sequence of this TCR beta chain was determined in a study of blood T cell repertoires in COVID-19. Trimming took 6 bases from V and 4 from J; bases not matched to a gene: 5. Germline loops: CDR1 SGHRS, CDR2 YFSETQ. The CDR3 has 14 amino acids. Profiling relied on immunoSEQ multiplex PCR, and the TCRdb table lists in-frame clones only, not all of them. Of about 300,000 clones detected, roughly 88% appear once; the ten largest clones hold 1.5% to 2%. The origin of this receptor is a woman aged 45 to 65 with acute or convalescent COVID-19. The sample comprised peripheral blood. The chain combines TRBV5-1 with TRBJ2-1, with 9 nucleotides matching TRBD2. The DNA for the CDR3 is TGCGCCAGCATGCCTAGCGGGATGTACAATGAGCAGTTCTTC. Protein product: CASMPSGMYNEQFF.